The sequence of this T cell receptor (beta chain) was determined in a study of neurological immune-mediated disorders. Study conclusions and caveats: HTLV-1-associated myelopathy showed the most TCR clonal expansion; multiple sclerosis the least, below healthy controls. The phylogenetic placement of 18 of 34 multiple sclerosis patients' repertoires in one related-CDR3 cluster constitutes a possible signature.

For the unsorted libraries, 2 million PBMCs stored at -80 C served as input. This CDR3 is built from 17 residues. Germline assignment: CDR1 MNHNS and CDR2 SASEGT. V was clipped by 5 bases and J by 0 bases, with 17 bases between them. This clonotype was counted many times. No antigen is known for it. Per sequencing run, 15-18 subjects together gave over 170 million TCR-beta sequences. Each CDR3 protein is one row after TCRdb ran MiXCR on the 5' RACE reads. Altogether some 61,000 distinct CDR3 sequences are present, almost 4% being singletons, with the ten largest covering under 1.5%. The source is a man between 25 and 39 years old with multiple sclerosis. The sample comprised PBMCs. This sequence joins TRBV6-1 and TRBJ1-5; D may be TRBD1 (6 bases). CDR3 amino acids: CASSSHTTGYSNQPQHF. For the CDR3, the DNA is TGTGCCAGCAGTTCACATACCACAGGGTATAGCAATCAGCCCCAGCATTTT.